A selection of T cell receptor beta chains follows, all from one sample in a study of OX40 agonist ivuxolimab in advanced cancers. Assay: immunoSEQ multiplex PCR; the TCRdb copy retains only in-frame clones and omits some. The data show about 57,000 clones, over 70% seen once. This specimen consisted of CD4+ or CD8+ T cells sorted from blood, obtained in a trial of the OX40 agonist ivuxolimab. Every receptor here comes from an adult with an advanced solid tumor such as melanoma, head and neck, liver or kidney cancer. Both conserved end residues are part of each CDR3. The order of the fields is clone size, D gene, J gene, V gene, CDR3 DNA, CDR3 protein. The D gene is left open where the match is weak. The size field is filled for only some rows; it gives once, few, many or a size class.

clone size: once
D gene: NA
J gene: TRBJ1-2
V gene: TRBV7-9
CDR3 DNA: TGTGCCAGCAGCACCAGGGATGGCTACACCTTC
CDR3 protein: CASSTRDGYTF

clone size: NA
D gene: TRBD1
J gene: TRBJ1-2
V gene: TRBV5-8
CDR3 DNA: TGTGCCAGCAGCACCAGGACAGGGGACTATGGCTACACCTTC
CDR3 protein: CASSTRTGDYGYTF

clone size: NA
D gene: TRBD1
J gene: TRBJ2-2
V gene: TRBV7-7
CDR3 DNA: TGTGCCAGCAGCCCCAGGGGGCGGTCCACCGGGGAGCTGTTTTTT
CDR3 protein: CASSPRGRSTGELFF

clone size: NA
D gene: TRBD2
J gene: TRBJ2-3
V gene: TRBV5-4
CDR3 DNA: TGTGCCAGCAGCTTACTGACTAGCGGGAGTGATACGCAGTATTTT
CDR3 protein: CASSLLTSGSDTQYF

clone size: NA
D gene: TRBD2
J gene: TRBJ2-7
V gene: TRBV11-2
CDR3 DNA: TGTGCCAGCAGCTTAGATCGGGGACTAGCCCCACAGAGGCAGTACTTC
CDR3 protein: CASSLDRGLAPQRQYF

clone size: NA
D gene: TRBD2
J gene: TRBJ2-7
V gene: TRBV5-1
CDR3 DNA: TGCGCCAGCAGGCCGCCAGGGACTAGCGGATACGAGCAGTACTTC
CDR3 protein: CASRPPGTSGYEQYF

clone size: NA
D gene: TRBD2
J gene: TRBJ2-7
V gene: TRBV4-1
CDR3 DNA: TGCGCCAGCAGCCTAGGACTAGCGGGAGGGCCCTTCTTCGAGCAGTACTTC
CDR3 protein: CASSLGLAGGPFFEQYF

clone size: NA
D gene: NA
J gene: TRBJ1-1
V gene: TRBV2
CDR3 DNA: TGTGCCAGCAGTGTTTACAGGCGGGGGACTGAAGCTTTCTTT
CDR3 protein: CASSVYRRGTEAFF

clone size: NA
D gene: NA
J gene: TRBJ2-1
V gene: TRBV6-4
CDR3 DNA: TGTGCCAGCAGTGCCCACGCTCTCCTCTACAATGAGCAGTTCTTC
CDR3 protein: CASSAHALLYNEQFF

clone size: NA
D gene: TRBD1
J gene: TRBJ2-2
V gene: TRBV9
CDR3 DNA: TGTGCCAGCAGCTCCAGGGGGACCGGGGAGCTGTTTTTT
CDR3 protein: CASSSRGTGELFF

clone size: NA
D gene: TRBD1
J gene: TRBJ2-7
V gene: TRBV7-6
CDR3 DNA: TGTGCCAGCAGCACCCGGACAGGGGGCTCCTACGAGCAGTACTTC
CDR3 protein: CASSTRTGGSYEQYF

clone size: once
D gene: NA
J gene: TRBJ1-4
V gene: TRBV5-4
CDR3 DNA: TGTGCCAGCAGCTTGAGGAGGGGGACGACTAATGAAAAACTGTTTTTT
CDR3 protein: CASSLRRGTTNEKLFF

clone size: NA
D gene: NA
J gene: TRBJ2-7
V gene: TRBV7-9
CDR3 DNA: TGTGCCAGCAGCTTAGGATTCGGGCTCCTCTTC
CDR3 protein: CASSLGFGLLF

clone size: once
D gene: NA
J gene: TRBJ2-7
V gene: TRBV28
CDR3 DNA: TGTGCCAGCAGTCTTAGCAGCTACGAGCAGTACTTC
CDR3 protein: CASSLSSYEQYF

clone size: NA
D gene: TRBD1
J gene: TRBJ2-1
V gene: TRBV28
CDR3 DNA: TGTGCCAGCAGTTTAGTAGTAGGACAGGGCAAGCAGTTCTTC
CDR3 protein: CASSLVVGQGKQFF